Each of the 32 T cell receptor beta chains below was sequenced from the same sample in a study of spatial heterogeneity in lung cancer. Sample time point: sample taken at primary tumor resection. No cells were sorted before sequencing. The whole RNA sequenced was extracted from tumor, nontumor lung or frozen PBMC. TCRdb fed the 5' RACE reads into MiXCR, producing one record per CDR3 protein. The repertoire has about 5,400 distinct CDR3 sequences, around a third of them found once; the top ten carry 3.5%. Source: PBMCs, taken at surgery. Every receptor here comes from a female donor with early-stage non-small cell lung cancer.

This clonotype has only a few counts. This beta chain is an unintended read in a library built for alpha chains; its size means little. As DNA, the CDR3 is TGTGCCAGTAGCGGGCCCGGATTCTACGAGCAGTACTTC. This translates into CASSGPGFYEQYF. The V and J genes are TRBV19 and TRBJ2-7; no clear D. Germline V gene data show CDR1 as LNHDA and CDR2 as SQIVND (reference sequence). The V and J ends lost 6 bases and 3 bases respectively, with 12 bases between them. The CDR3 contains 13 residues.

Notes on this clonotype: In a library made to pick up alpha chains, this beta chain is a stray read with a size that means little. The chain combines TRBV6-2 or TRBV6-3 with TRBJ2-3, with 8 bases identical to TRBD2. The germline V gene encodes CDR1 MNHEY and CDR2 SVGEGT. The CDR3 extends over 15 amino acids. J lost 4 bases, V lost 3 bases, and 6 bases had no gene match. The CDR3 DNA is TGTGCCAGCAGTTATAGCGGGGCAACATCAGATACGCAGTATTTT. This gives the protein CASSYSGATSDTQYF.

This clonotype was observed once. This beta chain is a stray read from a library made for alpha chains; its abundance is not meaningful. The V call is TRBV7-8, the J call TRBJ2-5, with D tentatively TRBD1 or TRBD2 (5 bases each). CDR1 and CDR2 from the germline V gene are SGHVS and FQNEAQ. Trimming took 6 bases from V and 5 from J, leaving 19 bases between them. The CDR3 spans 15 residues. This CDR3 reads CASRNPLRGQETQYF. CDR3 nucleotide sequence: TGTGCCAGCAGAAACCCTCTTCGGGGCCAGGAGACCCAGTACTTC.

A word on this clonotype: This beta chain is a stray read from a library made for alpha chains; its abundance is not meaningful. The rearrangement joins TRBV4-1 to TRBJ2-3, with TRBD1 identical over 10 bases. The CDR3 has 16 residues. In germline, CDR1 is MGHRA, CDR2 YSYEKL. J gave up 4 bases and V 4 bases, and 8 bases lay outside the gene matches. CDR3 DNA: TGCGCCAGCAGCCCAGCTACGGGACAGGGGTCAGATACGCAGTATTTT. Its translation: CASSPATGQGSDTQYF.

In regard to this clonotype: This beta chain is a stray read from a library made for alpha chains; its abundance is not meaningful. This sequence joins TRBV7-9 and TRBJ2-3; D may match TRBD1 or TRBD2 (5 bases each). The V gene's germline CDR1 is SEHNR and CDR2 FQNEAQ (reference sequence). V lost 3 bases and J lost 4, with 20 bases in between. The CDR3 loop spans 17 amino acids. In DNA form, the CDR3 reads TGTGCCAGCAGCTTTGAGGTTTGGGGGAATCCGGCAGATACGCAGTATTTT. Translated: CASSFEVWGNPADTQYF.

About this clonotype: Within a library made for alpha chains, this beta chain is off target, and its count is uninformative. The chain recombines TRBV7-3 with TRBJ2-7; no definite D call. The CDR3 length is 14 residues. From germline, CDR1 is SGHTA and CDR2 FQGTGA. V lost 3 bases to trimming and J lost 1 base, with 10 bases between them. CDR3 in DNA: TGTGCCAGCAGCTTCACAGAACCTTCCTACGAGCAGTACTTC. This translates into CASSFTEPSYEQYF. Combining the CDR3 with reference TRBV7-3 and TRBJ2-7 gives the whole variable domain GAGVSQTPSNKVTEKGKYVELRCDPISGHTALYWYRQSLGQGPEFLIYFQGTGAADDSGLPNDRFFAVRPEGSVSTLKIQRTERGDSAVYLCASSFTEPSYEQYFGPGTRLTVT.

As concerns this clonotype: Found in a library prepared for alpha chains, this beta chain is an off-target read, and its abundance has little meaning. The V gene is TRBV2, the J gene TRBJ2-3; no firm D call. The CDR3 length is 13 residues. CDR1 is SNHLY and CDR2 is FYNNEI in the germline V gene. V dropped 2 bases and J dropped 1 base, with 4 bases sitting between them. The CDR3 sequence is CASSEFGTDTQYF. The CDR3, as DNA: TGTGCCAGCAGTGAATTTGGCACAGATACGCAGTATTTT.

To note about this clonotype: Since the library was made to target alpha chains, this beta chain is a stray read and its abundance is not meaningful. The chain employs TRBV2 and TRBJ2-2; D unclear. V lost 8 bases to trimming and J lost 0 bases, with 4 bases between them. This CDR3 spans 12 amino acids. CDR1 and CDR2 from the germline V gene are SNHLY and FYNNEI. CDR3 in amino acids: CASLANTGELFF. The CDR3 DNA reads as TGTGCCAGCCTCGCGAACACCGGGGAGCTGTTTTTT.

This clonotype was observed a handful of times. For a library built for alpha chains, this beta chain is a stray read; little rests on its size. V and J are TRBV30 and TRBJ2-3; D remains unclear. V shed 4 bases and J shed 1 base, with 9 bases lying between them. This CDR3 is built from 13 residues. Germline V gene sequence: CDR1 GTSNPN, CDR2 SVGIG (reference sequence). CDR3 nucleotide sequence: TGTGCCTGGAACTTCTGGGGCACAGATACGCAGTATTTT. This sequence encodes CAWNFWGTDTQYF.

Details on this clonotype: For a library built for alpha chains, this beta chain is a stray read; little rests on its size. This chain connects TRBV15 to TRBJ2-5; D gene ambiguous. The CDR3 length is 12 residues. Trimming pared 1 base from V and 3 bases from J, leaving 3 bases between. Germline V gene lookup returns CDR1 LNHNV and CDR2 YYDKDF (reference sequence). CDR3 nucleotide sequence: TGTGCCACCAGCAGAGCTAAAGAGACCCAGTACTTC. This gives the protein CATSRAKETQYF.

In the case of this clonotype: The library was built for alpha chains, so this beta chain is an off-target read and its size means little. The chain is built from TRBV28 and TRBJ2-1, with unresolved D. V lost 3 bases, J lost 7 bases, and 10 bases lay in between. The CDR3 contains 13 residues. The germline V gene encodes CDR1 MDHEN and CDR2 SYDVKM. The CDR3, as DNA: TGTGCCAGCAGTTTGGGTAGGATTAATGAGCAGTTCTTC. As protein: CASSLGRINEQFF.

For this clonotype: The size of this beta chain means little, since it is a stray read in a library made for alpha chains. This chain links TRBV5-1 with TRBJ1-2; D remains ambiguous. Germline-derived CDR1 and CDR2 are SGHRS and YFSETQ. The CDR3 covers 12 residues. V lost 4 bases and J 7 bases, leaving 11 bases between the germline ends. CDR3 loop: CASSPGLIGYTF. CDR3 DNA sequence: TGCGCCAGCAGCCCCGGATTGATTGGCTACACCTTC. The variable domain in full, completed from reference TRBV5-1 and TRBJ1-2, reads KAGVTQTPRYLIKTRGQQVTLSCSPISGHRSVSWYQQTPGQGLQFLFEYFSETQRNKGNFPGRFSGRQFSNSRSEMNVSTLELGDSALYLCASSPGLIGYTFGSGTRLTVV.

Note on this clonotype: Found in a library prepared for alpha chains, this beta chain is an off-target read, and its abundance has little meaning. The chain couples TRBV7-9 to TRBJ2-7, with TRBD1 identical over 8 bases. Germline CDR1 is SEHNR and CDR2 is FQNEAQ (reference sequence). CDR3 size: 17 residues. Trimming removed 3 bases from V and 6 bases from J; junction bases left unmatched: 16. CDR3 protein: CASSFSPGQGWALEQYF. CDR3 nucleotide sequence: TGTGCCAGCAGCTTCTCCCCTGGACAGGGTTGGGCCCTCGAGCAGTACTTC.

A remark on this clonotype: Because this beta chain is a stray read in a library intended to capture alpha chains, its abundance should not be given much weight. The chain joins TRBV15 to TRBJ2-2; tentatively, D is TRBD2 (5 bases). V was clipped by 8 bases and J by 6 bases, with 22 bases between them. Germline CDR1 and CDR2: LNHNV and YYDKDF (reference sequence). CDR3 length equals 16 residues. In nucleotides, the CDR3 is TGTGCCACCCAACCCGTTGAGGGTTTCTTGGCCGGGGAGCTGTTTTTT. This gives the protein CATQPVEGFLAGELFF.

This clonotype was observed a few times. The size of this beta chain means little, since it is a stray read in a library made for alpha chains. The chain has TRBV7-6 and TRBJ2-3; D remains unclear. Trimming removed 6 bases from V and 0 bases from J, with 7 bases in between. The CDR3 consists of 13 residues. Germline values: CDR1 SGHVS, CDR2 FNYEAQ. The CDR3 region is CASRYASTDTQYF. The CDR3, as DNA: TGTGCCAGCAGATACGCTAGCACAGATACGCAGTATTTT.

The table lists this clonotype with a few counts. This beta chain is a stray read from a library made for alpha chains; its abundance is not meaningful. The chain carries TRBV20-1 and TRBJ2-2, with 8 bases fitting TRBD1. The CDR3 spans 14 residues. V trimming: 5 bases; J trimming: 6 bases; junction bases outside the gene matches: 8. The germline V gene has CDR1 DFQATT and CDR2 SNEGSKA (reference sequence). The CDR3 DNA reads TGCAGTGCTTCTACAGGGGGAGTGTCCGGGGAGCTGTTTTTT. It codes for CSASTGGVSGELFF.

This clonotype was recorded a few times. This beta chain slipped into a library made for alpha chains as a stray read, so its size is not meaningful. V usage is TRBV13 and J usage is TRBJ2-7; the D is unclear. This CDR3 has 15 residues. In germline, CDR1 is PRHDT, CDR2 FYEKMQ (reference sequence). V was shortened by 0 bases and J by 4 bases, with 13 bases between the two germline ends. The CDR3 region has the DNA TGTGCCAGCAGCTTAGGCCTGGTCCGTTTTTACGAGCAGTACTTC. It specifies CASSLGLVRFYEQYF.

As for this clonotype: This beta chain is an unintended read in a library built for alpha chains; its size means little. The chain links TRBV5-1 to TRBJ2-1, with a tentative D call TRBD2 (5 bases). The CDR3 has 13 residues. Between the trimmed V and J ends, which lost 1 base and 8 bases, there was a span of 10 bases. CDR1 SGHRS and CDR2 YFSETQ come from the germline V gene. The CDR3 nucleotides read TGCGCCAGCAGCTTGAGGGAGAGTCATGAGCAGTTCTTC. As protein: CASSLRESHEQFF.

Points on this clonotype: Within a library made for alpha chains, this beta chain is off target, and its count is uninformative. The V call is TRBV4-1, the J call TRBJ2-7, with D unresolved. V shed 1 base and J shed 0 bases, with 10 bases lying between them. The CDR3 spans 15 residues. CDR1 is MGHRA, CDR2 YSYEKL, per germline. CDR3 region: CASSQVATDSYEQYF. DNA of the CDR3: TGCGCCAGCAGCCAAGTGGCAACGGACTCCTACGAGCAGTACTTC.

This clonotype was detected only once. This beta chain represents an off-target read in a library built for alpha chains; its size is of limited meaning. This chain connects TRBV28 to TRBJ2-1; 15 nucleotides match TRBD2. This CDR3 has 14 residues. The germline gives CDR1 MDHEN, CDR2 SYDVKM. With 4 bases clipped from V and 10 bases from J, the junction kept 2 bases outside the gene matches. The CDR3 nucleotides are TGTGCCAGCAGTTCGGGACTAGCGGGGGGCGAGCAGTTCTTC. Protein sequence: CASSSGLAGGEQFF.

This clonotype was counted between two and nine times. Little can be read into the size of this beta chain, an off-target read in a library designed for alpha chains. V usage is TRBV29-1 and J usage is TRBJ2-3, with TRBD2 identical over 10 bases. Germline CDR1 is SQVTM and CDR2 is ANQGSEA. Trimming at V came to 3 bases and at J to 7 bases, leaving 7 bases not matched to a gene. The CDR3 sequence is 14 residues long. CDR3 sequence reads: CSVDPGTSDHTQYF. CDR3 nucleotides: TGCAGCGTTGACCCCGGGACTAGCGACCATACGCAGTATTTT.

This clonotype occurred a few times. Little can be read into the size of this beta chain, an off-target read in a library designed for alpha chains. J is TRBJ2-3 and V is TRBV10-2, with D perhaps TRBD2 (6 bases). CDR1 and CDR2 from the germline V gene are WSHSY and SAAADI. The CDR3 sequence is 15 residues long. V was trimmed by 4 bases and J by 3 bases, leaving 14 bases between them. The DNA of the CDR3 is TGCGCCAGCAGTGCTTTCGGGGGACTGACAGATACGCAGTATTTT. Translation: CASSAFGGLTDTQYF.

In its sample, this clonotype was seen a few times. Within a library made for alpha chains, this beta chain is off target, and its count is uninformative. The chain couples TRBV15 to TRBJ2-5, with TRBD1 as a possible D gene (5 bases). The germline V gene has CDR1 LNHNV and CDR2 YYDKDF (reference sequence). V was clipped by 0 bases and J by 3 bases, with 11 bases between them. This CDR3 contains 15 residues. The CDR3, as DNA: TGTGCCACCAGCAGAGATTCTGGCAGGGAAGAGACCCAGTACTTC. Its translation: CATSRDSGREETQYF.

As concerns this clonotype: This beta chain is a stray sequence in a library constructed for alpha chains; its clone size is not meaningful. The chain recombines TRBV12-3 or TRBV12-4 with TRBJ2-6; unclear D gene. The V end was cut by 6 bases, the J end by 4 bases, with 13 bases between. CDR3 length: 15 amino acids. CDR3 amino acids: CASRPTGGGANVLTF. The DNA for the CDR3 is TGTGCCAGCAGGCCGACTGGTGGAGGGGCCAACGTCCTGACTTTC.

This clonotype was observed a handful of times. Found in a library prepared for alpha chains, this beta chain is an off-target read, and its abundance has little meaning. V is TRBV7-3 and J is TRBJ2-3; D remains ambiguous. Per germline, CDR1 SGHTA and CDR2 FQGTGA. The CDR3 covers 12 residues. The V gene lost 5 bases and the J gene lost 5 bases, with 8 bases spanning the gap. CDR3 coding DNA: TGTGCCAGCAGCCCCCTGGGAGATACGCAGTATTTT. Encoded protein: CASSPLGDTQYF.

About this clonotype itself: Because the library targeted alpha chains, this beta chain is an off-target read whose size means little. V and J are TRBV4-3 and TRBJ2-2; unclear D gene. With 1 base removed from V and 4 bases from J, the gap between germline ends came to 7 bases. CDR1 and CDR2 (germline): LGHNA, YSLEER. The CDR3 contains 14 residues. CDR3 sequence: CASSQGRSTGELFF. In DNA form, the CDR3 reads TGCGCCAGCAGCCAAGGGCGGTCCACCGGGGAGCTGTTTTTT.

About this clonotype: This beta chain is an unintended read in a library built for alpha chains; its size means little. The chain joins TRBV29-1 to TRBJ2-3; D is uncertain. The ends were cut back, 4 bases at V and 2 bases at J, with 10 bases in the middle. Germline CDR1 is SQVTM and CDR2 is ANQGSEA. This CDR3 region has 13 residues. The DNA of the CDR3 is TGCAGCGTTGTTAACAGACCCACAGATACGCAGTATTTT. Amino acid sequence: CSVVNRPTDTQYF.

This clonotype appeared a few times. This beta chain was picked up by a library intended for alpha chains and is off target, so its count carries little meaning. The V gene is TRBV11-2, the J gene TRBJ2-5; D is unclear. Trimming shortened V by 0 bases and J by 4 bases, and 9 bases separated the two germline ends. Germline CDR1 SGHAT, CDR2 FQNNGV. CDR3 length equals 14 residues. In DNA, the CDR3 is TGTGCCAGCAGCTTAGAAGTACGACCAGAGACCCAGTACTTC. Its protein is CASSLEVRPETQYF.

Comment on this clonotype: A library made for alpha chains picked up this beta chain off target, so its size means little. This chain links TRBV9 with TRBJ2-3; TRBD2 might be the D (6 bases). There are 15 residues in the CDR3. The germline V and J ends were trimmed by 0 bases and 3 bases, with 11 bases remaining between them. CDR1 is SGDLS and CDR2 is YYNGEE in the germline V gene. The CDR3 bases are TGTGCCAGCAGCGTAGGAGTAGCGGTTACAGATACGCAGTATTTT. Translated, it gives CASSVGVAVTDTQYF.

With respect to this clonotype: This beta chain is a stray read from a library made for alpha chains; its abundance is not meaningful. V and J are TRBV7-2 and TRBJ2-2; the D call may be TRBD1 or TRBD2 (6 bases each). CDR1 is SGHTA, CDR2 FQGNSA, per germline. This CDR3 contains 15 residues. V was shortened by 1 base and J by 3 bases, with 9 bases between the two germline ends. The CDR3 here is CASSLVGGYTGELFF. CDR3 bases: TGTGCCAGCAGCTTAGTAGGGGGGTACACCGGGGAGCTGTTTTTT.

This clonotype has more than one count but fewer than ten. Found in a library prepared for alpha chains, this beta chain is an off-target read, and its abundance has little meaning. The chain employs TRBV5-1 and TRBJ2-3; D is possibly TRBD2 (5 bases). Per germline, CDR1 SGHRS and CDR2 YFSETQ. V dropped 0 bases and J dropped 1 base, with 15 bases sitting between them. The CDR3 extends over 17 amino acids. The CDR3 loop is CASSLDTAAVGTDTQYF. The CDR3 DNA sequence: TGCGCCAGCAGCTTGGACACTGCAGCGGTAGGCACAGATACGCAGTATTTT.

Of note for this clonotype: Found in a library prepared for alpha chains, this beta chain is an off-target read, and its abundance has little meaning. CDR3 DNA sequence: TGCGCCAGCAGCCAAGGGTCCGGGACAGTCACAGATACGCAGTATTTT. Translating gives CASSQGSGTVTDTQYF. The rearrangement joins TRBV4-3 to TRBJ2-3; 7 nucleotides agree with TRBD1. Germline assignment: CDR1 LGHNA and CDR2 YSLEER. With V trimmed by 1 base and J by 2 bases, 6 bases remained unmatched. The CDR3 is made up of 16 amino acids.